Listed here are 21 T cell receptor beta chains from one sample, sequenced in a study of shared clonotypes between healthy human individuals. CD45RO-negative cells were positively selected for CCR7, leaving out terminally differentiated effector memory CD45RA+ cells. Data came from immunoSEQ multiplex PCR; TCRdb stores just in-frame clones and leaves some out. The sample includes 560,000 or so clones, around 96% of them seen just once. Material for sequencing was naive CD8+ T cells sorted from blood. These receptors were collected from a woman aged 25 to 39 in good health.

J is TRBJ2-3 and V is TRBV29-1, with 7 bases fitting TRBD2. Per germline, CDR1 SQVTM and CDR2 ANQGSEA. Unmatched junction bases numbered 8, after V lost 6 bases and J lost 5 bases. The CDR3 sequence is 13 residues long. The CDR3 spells CSVGSGSKDTQYF. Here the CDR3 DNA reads TGCAGCGTGGGTAGCGGGTCCAAAGATACGCAGTATTTT.

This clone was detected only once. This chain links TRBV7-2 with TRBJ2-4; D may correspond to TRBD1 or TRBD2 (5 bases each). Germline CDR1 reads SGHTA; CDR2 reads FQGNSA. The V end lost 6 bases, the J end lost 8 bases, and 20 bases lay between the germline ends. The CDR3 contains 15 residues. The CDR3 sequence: CASRPGASIIDIQYF. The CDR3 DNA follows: TGTGCCAGCAGGCCTGGGGCTAGCATAATTGACATTCAGTACTTC.

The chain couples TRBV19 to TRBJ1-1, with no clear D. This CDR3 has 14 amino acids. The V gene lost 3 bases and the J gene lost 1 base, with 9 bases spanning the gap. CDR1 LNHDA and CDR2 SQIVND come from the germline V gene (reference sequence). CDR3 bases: TGTGCCAGTAGTATTATCGAGGGGAACACTGAAGCTTTCTTT. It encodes CASSIIEGNTEAFF.

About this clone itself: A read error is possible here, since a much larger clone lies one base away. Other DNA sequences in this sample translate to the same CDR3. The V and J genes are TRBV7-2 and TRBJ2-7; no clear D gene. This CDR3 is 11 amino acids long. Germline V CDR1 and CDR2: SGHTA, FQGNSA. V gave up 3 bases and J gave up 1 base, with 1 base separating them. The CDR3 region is CASSLSYEQYF. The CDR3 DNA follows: TGTGCCAGCAGCTTGTCCTACGAGCAGTACTTC.

As DNA, the CDR3 is TGTGCCAGCAGTTTCCCAGCTAACTATGGCTACACCTTC. Protein sequence: CASSFPANYGYTF. The chain has TRBV28 and TRBJ1-2; the D is unclear. The CDR3 sequence is 13 residues long. Germline assignment: CDR1 MDHEN and CDR2 SYDVKM. V shed 3 bases and J shed 0 bases, with 5 bases lying between them.

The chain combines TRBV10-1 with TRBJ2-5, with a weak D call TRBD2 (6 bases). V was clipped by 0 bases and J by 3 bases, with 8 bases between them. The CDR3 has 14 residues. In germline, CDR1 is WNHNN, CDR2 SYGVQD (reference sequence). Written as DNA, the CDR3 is TGCGCCAGCAGTGAGTCGGGGGGAGAAGAGACCCAGTACTTC. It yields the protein CASSESGGEETQYF.

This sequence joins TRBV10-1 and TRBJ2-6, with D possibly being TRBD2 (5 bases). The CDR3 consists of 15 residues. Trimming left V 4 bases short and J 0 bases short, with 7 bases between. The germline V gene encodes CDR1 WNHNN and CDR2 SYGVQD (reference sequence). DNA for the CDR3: TGCGCCAGCAGTGGGGAGAGCTCTGGGGCCAACGTCCTGACTTTC. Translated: CASSGESSGANVLTF.

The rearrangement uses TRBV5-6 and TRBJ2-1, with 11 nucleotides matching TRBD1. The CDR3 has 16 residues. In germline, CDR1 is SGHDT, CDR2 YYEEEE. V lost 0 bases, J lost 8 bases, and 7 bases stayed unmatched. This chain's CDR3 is CASSLAGQGARDEQFF. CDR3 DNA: TGTGCCAGCAGCTTGGCCGGACAGGGGGCGCGGGATGAGCAGTTCTTC.

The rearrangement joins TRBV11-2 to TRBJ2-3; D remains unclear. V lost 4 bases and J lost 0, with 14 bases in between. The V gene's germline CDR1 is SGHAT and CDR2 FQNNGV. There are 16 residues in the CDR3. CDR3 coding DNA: TGTGCCAGCAGCTACGGTAGCCGTCCTAGCACAGATACGCAGTATTTT. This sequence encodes CASSYGSRPSTDTQYF.

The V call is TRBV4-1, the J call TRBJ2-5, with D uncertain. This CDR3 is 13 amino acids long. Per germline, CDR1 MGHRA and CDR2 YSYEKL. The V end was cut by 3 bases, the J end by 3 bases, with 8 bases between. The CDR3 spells CASSQENEETQYF. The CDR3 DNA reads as TGCGCCAGCAGCCAGGAAAATGAAGAGACCCAGTACTTC.

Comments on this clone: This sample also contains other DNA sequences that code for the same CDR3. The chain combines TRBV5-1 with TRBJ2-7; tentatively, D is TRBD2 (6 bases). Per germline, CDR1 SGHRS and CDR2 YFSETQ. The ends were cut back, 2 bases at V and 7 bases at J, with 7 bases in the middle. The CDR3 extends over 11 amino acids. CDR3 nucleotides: TGCGCCAGCAGCTTCGGGGGTGAGCAGTACTTC. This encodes CASSFGGEQYF.

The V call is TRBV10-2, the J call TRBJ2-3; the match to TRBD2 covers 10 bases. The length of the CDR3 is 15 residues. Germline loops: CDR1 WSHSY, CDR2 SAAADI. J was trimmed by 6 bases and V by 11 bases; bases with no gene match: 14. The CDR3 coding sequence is TGCGCCTGCAATTATATTAGCGGGAGGAGTGATACGCAGTATTTT. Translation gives CACNYISGRSDTQYF.

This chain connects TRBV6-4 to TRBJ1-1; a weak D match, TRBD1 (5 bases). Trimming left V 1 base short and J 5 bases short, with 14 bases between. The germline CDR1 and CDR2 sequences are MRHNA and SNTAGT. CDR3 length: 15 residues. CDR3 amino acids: CASSDYPGEGTEAFF. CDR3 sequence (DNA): TGTGCCAGCAGTGACTATCCGGGAGAGGGGACTGAAGCTTTCTTT.

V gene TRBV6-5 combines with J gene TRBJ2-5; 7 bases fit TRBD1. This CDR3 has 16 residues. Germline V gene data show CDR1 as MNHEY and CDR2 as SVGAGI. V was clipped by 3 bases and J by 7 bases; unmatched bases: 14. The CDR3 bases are TGTGCCAGCAGTTATATTTCGGCGACAGGGCCAGGGACCCAGTACTTC. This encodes CASSYISATGPGTQYF.

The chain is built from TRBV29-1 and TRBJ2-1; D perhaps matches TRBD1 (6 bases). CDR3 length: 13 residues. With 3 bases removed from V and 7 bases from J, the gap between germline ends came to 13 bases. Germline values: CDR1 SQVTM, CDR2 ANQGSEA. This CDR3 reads CSVEAGVSNEQFF. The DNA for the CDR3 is TGCAGCGTTGAGGCAGGGGTTTCTAATGAGCAGTTCTTC.

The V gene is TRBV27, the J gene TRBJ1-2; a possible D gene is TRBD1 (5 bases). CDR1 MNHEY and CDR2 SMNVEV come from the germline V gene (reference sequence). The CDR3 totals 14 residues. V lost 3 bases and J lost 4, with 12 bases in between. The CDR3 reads CASSFQGTAYGYTF. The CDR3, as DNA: TGTGCCAGCAGTTTCCAGGGTACAGCCTATGGCTACACCTTC.

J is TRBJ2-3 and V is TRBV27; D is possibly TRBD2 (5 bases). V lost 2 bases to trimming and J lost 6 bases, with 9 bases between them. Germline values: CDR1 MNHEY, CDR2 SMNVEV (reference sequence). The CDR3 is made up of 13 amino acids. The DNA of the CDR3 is TGTGCCAGCAGTTTAGGTAGCGCGGATACGCAGTATTTT. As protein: CASSLGSADTQYF.

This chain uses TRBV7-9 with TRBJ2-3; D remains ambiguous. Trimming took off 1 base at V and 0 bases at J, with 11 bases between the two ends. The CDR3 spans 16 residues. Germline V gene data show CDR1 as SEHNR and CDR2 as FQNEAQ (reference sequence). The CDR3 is CASSLGPHGSTDTQYF. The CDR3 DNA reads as TGTGCCAGCAGCTTAGGGCCCCATGGGAGCACAGATACGCAGTATTTT. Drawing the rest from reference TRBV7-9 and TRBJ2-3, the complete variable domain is DTGVSQNPRHKITKRGQNVTFRCDPISEHNRLYWYRQTLGQGPEFLTYFQNEAQLEKSRLLSDRFSAERPKGSFSTLEIQRTEQGDSAMYLCASSLGPHGSTDTQYFGPGTRLTVL.

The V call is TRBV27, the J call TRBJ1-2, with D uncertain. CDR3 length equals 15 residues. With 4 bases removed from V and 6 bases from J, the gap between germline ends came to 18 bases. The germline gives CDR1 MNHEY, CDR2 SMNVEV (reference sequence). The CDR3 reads CASSSSWERIDGYTF. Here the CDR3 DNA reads TGTGCCAGCAGTTCCAGCTGGGAAAGGATAGATGGCTACACCTTC.

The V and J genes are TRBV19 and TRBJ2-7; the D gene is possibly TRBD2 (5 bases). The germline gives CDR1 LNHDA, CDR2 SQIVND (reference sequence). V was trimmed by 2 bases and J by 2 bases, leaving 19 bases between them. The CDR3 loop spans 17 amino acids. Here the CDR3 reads CASSISHRAETPYEQYF. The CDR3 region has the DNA TGTGCCAGTAGTATATCGCACCGAGCGGAGACTCCCTACGAGCAGTACTTC.

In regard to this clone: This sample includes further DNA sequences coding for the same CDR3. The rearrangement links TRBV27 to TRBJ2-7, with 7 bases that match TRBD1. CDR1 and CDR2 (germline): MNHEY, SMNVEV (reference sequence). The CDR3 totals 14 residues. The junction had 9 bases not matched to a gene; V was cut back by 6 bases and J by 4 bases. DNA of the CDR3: TGTGCCAGCAGAAAAAGGGACAGAGTATACGAGCAGTACTTC. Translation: CASRKRDRVYEQYF.